This T cell receptor (beta chain) stems from a study of type 1 regulatory T cells. Background on the study: An in vitro protocol generated T-allo10, a Tr1-enriched, alloantigen-specific CD4 T cell product.

MiXCR, applied by TCRdb to the reads, yields one record per CDR3 protein. This repertoire shows about 65,000 distinct CDR3 sequences, roughly half found once; its top ten account for about 2.1%. The ends lost 6 bases at V and 2 bases at J; junction bases unmatched: 11. The CDR3 extends over 16 amino acids. This clonotype ranks as medium-sized (0.01 to 0.1%). Its antigen remains unknown. Study findings and constraints: Compared with non-Tr1 cells, Tr1 cells showed a narrower TCR repertoire.

The sequencing input was cultured non-Tr1 T cells, either the whole culture or a sorted T cell fraction (not recorded which). V gene TRBV12-3 or TRBV12-4 combines with J gene TRBJ2-3; 7 bases are a match to TRBD2. This sequence originates from a human donor in good health. The CDR3 nucleotides are TGTGCCAGCAGCTTTCGGGGAGGGGATCCCACAGATACGCAGTATTTT. Translation: CASSFRGGDPTDTQYF.